The 25 T cell receptor beta chains presented below share a single source sample, sequenced in a study of control samples from healthy donors and cancer patients. Sequencing was performed with immunoSEQ multiplex PCR; in TCRdb, only in-frame clones are kept and a portion is missing. The sample shows about 130,000 clones, approximately 92% of them seen only once. Sequenced material: blood. These receptors all stem from a man aged 18 to 35 in good health.

The chain is built from TRBV4-1 and TRBJ1-3; the match to TRBD1 covers 7 bases. The ends lost 0 bases at V and 2 bases at J; junction bases unmatched: 4. Germline CDR1 MGHRA, CDR2 YSYEKL. The CDR3 sequence is 16 residues long. The DNA for the CDR3 is TGCGCCAGCAGCCAAGATCTTGACAGGGCTGGAAACACCATATATTTT. Translation: CASSQDLDRAGNTIYF.

In this sample, this clone turned up once. The chain links TRBV5-6 to TRBJ1-2, with no clear D. The CDR3 is 16 residues long. V lost 0 bases, J lost 2 bases, and 14 bases lay in between. In germline, CDR1 is SGHDT, CDR2 YYEEEE. The CDR3 sequence: CASSLAKGVFNYGYTF. The CDR3 bases are TGTGCCAGCAGCTTGGCAAAGGGAGTCTTCAACTATGGCTACACCTTC.

The V and J genes are TRBV4-1 and TRBJ2-5, with 7 bases aligning to TRBD2. The CDR3 length is 21 residues. V shed 3 bases and J 2 bases; nucleotides not matched to a gene: 24. CDR1 and CDR2 from the germline V gene are MGHRA and YSYEKL. The CDR3 spells CASSHGSPVGLAASRQETQYF. CDR3 DNA sequence: TGCGCCAGCAGCCATGGCTCCCCGGTGGGCCTAGCGGCATCGAGGCAAGAGACCCAGTACTTC.

This CDR3 is CASSFRGHNSPLHF. The CDR3 nucleotides are TGTGCCAGCAGTTTCAGGGGCCATAATTCACCCCTCCACTTT. The chain couples TRBV27 to TRBJ1-6; a weak D match, TRBD1 (6 bases). This CDR3 region has 14 residues. Trimming took 3 bases from V and 5 from J, leaving 8 bases between them. Germline CDR1 MNHEY, CDR2 SMNVEV (reference sequence).

The chain joins TRBV9 to TRBJ2-3; TRBD2 is a possible D gene (5 bases). CDR1 and CDR2 (germline): SGDLS, YYNGEE. This CDR3 is 14 amino acids long. Deletions cut 1 base from V and 2 bases from J, with 8 bases between. The DNA for the CDR3 is TGTGCCAGCAGCGTACTCGGGAACACAGATACGCAGTATTTT. It yields the protein CASSVLGNTDTQYF.

This chain links TRBV27 with TRBJ2-5; 7 bases are shared with TRBD1. CDR1 MNHEY and CDR2 SMNVEV come from the germline V gene (reference sequence). The CDR3 contains 15 residues. Losses at the gene ends were 7 bases for V and 5 bases for J; bases not matched to a gene: 13. CDR3 coding DNA: TGTGCCAGCACCCCTCTGGGACAGCTGAGGGAGACCCAGTACTTC. Translation gives CASTPLGQLRETQYF.

The rearrangement links TRBV13 to TRBJ2-5; D possibly uses TRBD1 or TRBD2 (6 bases each). The CDR3 is 14 residues long. Trimming removed 6 bases at V and 5 bases at J, with 16 bases between. Germline CDR1 reads PRHDT; CDR2 reads FYEKMQ (reference sequence). CDR3 region: CASSGGREVETQYF. In DNA, the CDR3 is TGTGCCAGCAGTGGGGGGCGGGAAGTCGAGACCCAGTACTTC.

The genes are TRBV19 and TRBJ1-5; the D gene is possibly TRBD1 (6 bases). Looked up from germline, CDR1 is LNHDA and CDR2 is SQIVND (reference sequence). The CDR3 is 15 amino acids. The V and J ends lost 2 bases and 7 bases respectively, with 15 bases between them. The DNA of the CDR3 is TGTGCCAGTAGTATATTGGCAGGGGCAGGGCAGCCCCAGCATTTT. Protein product: CASSILAGAGQPQHF.

The rearrangement links TRBV2 to TRBJ2-7; 7 positions match TRBD1. Germline values: CDR1 SNHLY, CDR2 FYNNEI. Trimming cost V 4 bases and J 3 bases; bases outside gene matches: 6. The CDR3 is made up of 14 amino acids. The CDR3 DNA is TGTGCCAGCAGTGCCCGCCAGGGGGTCTACGAGCAGTACGTC. This translates into CASSARQGVYEQYV.

The chain has TRBV11-2 and TRBJ1-1; TRBD1 aligns across 7 bases. The V gene end was trimmed by 5 bases and the J gene end by 7 bases; junction bases not matched to a gene: 10. The CDR3 extends over 14 amino acids. Germline V gene lookup returns CDR1 SGHAT and CDR2 FQNNGV. The CDR3: CASSPRQGKDEAFF. In DNA form, the CDR3 reads TGTGCCAGCAGCCCCCGACAGGGAAAGGATGAAGCTTTCTTT.

The gene calls are TRBV18 and TRBJ2-6, with TRBD2 as a possible D gene (5 bases). The CDR3 runs to 17 residues. Trimming took 0 bases from V and 1 from J, leaving 10 bases between them. Germline values: CDR1 KGHSH, CDR2 LQKENI. The CDR3 region is CASSPPGRESGANVLTF. The CDR3 bases are TGTGCCAGCTCACCACCGGGTCGGGAATCTGGGGCCAACGTCCTGACTTTC.

V usage is TRBV30 and J usage is TRBJ1-1; TRBD1 matches at 8 bases. Per the germline V gene, CDR1 is GTSNPN and CDR2 is SVGIG (reference sequence). With V trimmed by 0 bases and J by 3 bases, 3 bases remained unmatched. The CDR3 consists of 14 residues. In DNA, the CDR3 is TGTGCCTGGAGTGTGAAGGACAGGGACACTGAAGCTTTCTTT. This translates into CAWSVKDRDTEAFF.

V and J are TRBV19 and TRBJ1-4, with 9 bases matching TRBD1. Germline values: CDR1 LNHDA, CDR2 SQIVND (reference sequence). V lost 5 bases, J lost 3 bases, and 4 bases stayed unmatched. The CDR3 runs to 15 residues. The chain's CDR3 is CASSYRTGANEKLFF. In DNA form, the CDR3 reads TGTGCCAGTAGTTATCGGACAGGGGCTAATGAAAAACTGTTTTTT.

CDR3 sequence (DNA): TGCAGCGTTAAACTAAAACCGGGACAGGGGGCTCCCCTGAATAATTCACCCCTCCACTTT. Protein product: CSVKLKPGQGAPLNNSPLHF. The rearrangement links TRBV29-1 to TRBJ1-6; TRBD1 agrees at 12 bases. V was clipped by 5 bases and J by 5 bases; unmatched bases: 19. The CDR3 extends over 20 amino acids. CDR1 and CDR2 (germline): SQVTM, ANQGSEA.

The rearrangement uses TRBV6-5 and TRBJ1-4; D is uncertain. This CDR3 comprises 14 residues. V was trimmed by 6 bases and J by 0 bases, leaving 8 bases between them. Per the germline V gene, CDR1 is MNHEY and CDR2 is SVGAGI. Written as DNA, the CDR3 is TGTGCCAGCAGCGCGACAACAACTAATGAAAAACTGTTTTTT. Translation gives CASSATTTNEKLFF.

The V call is TRBV11-2, the J call TRBJ1-3; D is unclear. Germline V gives CDR1 SGHAT, CDR2 FQNNGV. CDR3 length: 12 residues. V was shortened by 8 bases and J by 8 bases, with 13 bases between the two germline ends. The CDR3 spells CASSPRADTIYF. Here the CDR3 DNA reads TGTGCCAGCTCTCCCCGGGCCGACACCATATATTTT. Full variable domain (outside the CDR3, taken from reference TRBV11-2 and TRBJ1-3): EAGVAQSPRYKIIEKRQSVAFWCNPISGHATLYWYQQILGQGPKLLIQFQNNGVVDDSQLPKDRFSAERLKGVDSTLKIQPAKLEDSAVYLCASSPRADTIYFGEGSWLTVV.

The chain is built from TRBV3-1 (or the pseudogene TRBV3-2) and TRBJ1-2; D is undetermined. This CDR3 is 14 amino acids long. Per the germline V gene, CDR1 is LGHDT and CDR2 is YNNKEL (reference sequence). Trimming took off 2 bases at V and 0 bases at J, with 7 bases between the two ends. CDR3 region: CASSQSAANYGYTF. In DNA, the CDR3 is TGTGCCAGCAGCCAAAGCGCGGCTAACTATGGCTACACCTTC.

The chain carries TRBV6-2 or TRBV6-3 and TRBJ2-3, with 7 bases aligning to TRBD2. V gave up 0 bases and J gave up 4 bases; unmatched junction bases: 7. CDR1 and CDR2 from the germline V gene are MNHEY and SVGEGT. This CDR3 region has 16 residues. The CDR3: CASSYSASGFADTQYF. For the CDR3, the DNA is TGTGCCAGCAGTTACTCGGCTAGCGGATTCGCAGATACGCAGTATTTT.

V gene TRBV2 combines with J gene TRBJ2-3, with TRBD2 matching over 9 bases. Per the germline V gene, CDR1 is SNHLY and CDR2 is FYNNEI. CDR3 length: 15 amino acids. With V trimmed by 10 bases and J by 1 base, 9 bases remained unmatched. In DNA form, the CDR3 reads TGTGCCACCTCAGGCGGGGGGGCGGGCACAGATACGCAGTATTTT. Protein: CATSGGGAGTDTQYF.

The chain carries TRBV6-5 and TRBJ1-2; 10 positions agree with TRBD1. The CDR3 has 13 amino acids. V lost 8 bases and J lost 7; bases outside the gene matches: 7. Germline V gene sequence: CDR1 MNHEY, CDR2 SVGAGI. The CDR3 here is CASLTGQGGGYTF. The CDR3 DNA is TGTGCCAGCTTAACCGGACAGGGGGGTGGCTACACCTTC.

The chain couples TRBV5-1 to TRBJ1-1; 7 bases are shared with TRBD1. Germline assignment: CDR1 SGHRS and CDR2 YFSETQ. CDR3 length equals 16 residues. Germline trimming cut 3 bases from V and 3 bases from J; bases unmatched to any gene: 11. Here the CDR3 DNA reads TGCGCCAGCAGCTCAATGACAGGGCCGGGGGACACTGAAGCTTTCTTT. Protein: CASSSMTGPGDTEAFF.

V and J are TRBV28 and TRBJ2-7, with D perhaps assigned TRBD1 or TRBD2 (5 bases each). V shed 5 bases and J shed 2 bases, with 13 bases lying between them. The CDR3 is made up of 14 amino acids. Germline values: CDR1 MDHEN, CDR2 SYDVKM. CDR3 sequence: CASSTQGAAYEQYF. The CDR3 nucleotides read TGTGCCAGCAGTACCCAGGGAGCGGCCTACGAGCAGTACTTC.

The rearrangement links TRBV7-3 to TRBJ2-1; D remains unclear. The length of the CDR3 is 14 residues. V was trimmed by 3 bases and J by 6 bases, leaving 12 bases between them. Germline-derived CDR1 and CDR2 are SGHTA and FQGTGA. Written as DNA, the CDR3 is TGTGCCAGCAGCTTGTCCGTTACCCCCAATGAGCAGTTCTTC. This gives the protein CASSLSVTPNEQFF.

This chain links TRBV9 with TRBJ2-2; D tentatively fits TRBD1 or TRBD2 (6 bases each). Trimming cost V 0 bases and J 4 bases, with 13 bases left between them. Germline V gene data show CDR1 as SGDLS and CDR2 as YYNGEE. The CDR3 is 16 amino acids. The CDR3 bases are TGTGCCAGCAGCGTAGTCCCGGGGGCCGGCACCGGGGAGCTGTTTTTT. It specifies CASSVVPGAGTGELFF. Based on the CDR3 plus reference TRBV9 and TRBJ2-2, the full variable domain is DSGVTQTPKHLITATGQRVTLRCSPRSGDLSVYWYQQSLDQGLQFLIQYYNGEERAKGNILERFSAQQFPDLHSELNLSSLELGDSALYFCASSVVPGAGTGELFFGEGSRLTVL.

The chain uses TRBV5-1 and TRBJ1-3; 10 nucleotides match TRBD1. The CDR3 length is 16 residues. Germline V gene data show CDR1 as SGHRS and CDR2 as YFSETQ. Trimming at V came to 0 bases and at J to 2 bases, leaving 2 bases not matched to a gene. In DNA form, the CDR3 reads TGCGCCAGCAGCTTGGAAGGGACAGGGGCTGGAAACACCATATATTTT. This codes for CASSLEGTGAGNTIYF.